This T cell receptor beta chain was captured in a study of T cells after yellow fever vaccination (dated by TCRdb to about 2019). Concerning the study at large: Libraries from fractions with low cell numbers were prepared with the SMART-Seq v4 Ultra Low Input RNA kit. To track T-cell clones before and after primary and booster YFV17D yellow fever vaccination, bulk TCR alpha and beta repertoires were sequenced longitudinally. Blood was drawn at multiple timepoints before and after primary and secondary immunization, with bulk PBMC replicates and cell subsets isolated. Two healthy male donors, one aged 18 to 29 and one aged 30 to 39 years, were included in the cohort. General study outcomes and caveats: The secondary T-cell response was found to be weaker but faster than the primary response, with a peak reached on day 5 rather than on day 15. Because abundant contaminating clonotypes from the bulk population could be contained in FACS-sorted repertoires, computational filtering was required. Because the study included only a couple of donors, the extent to which the findings can be generalized is limited. A small share of clonotypes occurred in both CD4 and CD8 compartments, likely arising from convergent recombination. Most clones expanded after primary vaccination (approximately 97% of CD4 and over 80% of CD8) were re-detected after the booster, suggesting that broad memory maintenance occurred.

About this clonotype itself: Its antigen is currently not known. Base qualities were left out, and no much larger clone turns up one base away.

The treatment or condition label on this specimen signifies: live attenuated yellow fever vaccine strain. At each blood-draw timepoint, two biological replicates of bulk PBMCs were obtained. A standard Ficoll-Paque protocol was used to isolate PBMCs from peripheral blood. RNA was extracted with TriZol from bulk PBMCs, CD4 and CD8 fractions, and dextramer-positive and dextramer-negative fractions. Sequencing took place on an Illumina NovaSeq 6000. TCR cDNA was made using 5'RACE template switching, a step that added a universal primer site and unique molecular identifiers. cDNA synthesis was primed from both the TCR alpha and TCR beta constant segments. Libraries were amplified in two PCR steps, with sample barcodes and sequencing adapters added in the second step. Sequencing of libraries was performed on Illumina HiSeq 2500 (2x100 bp) or NovaSeq (2x150 bp). The study's own analysis went as follows. Demultiplexing of reads and collapsing into UMI consensus sequences were performed with MIGEC, and V(D)J alignment was carried out with MiXCR. Clonotypes responding to the vaccine were identified with edgeR on replicate PBMC samples, with the criteria of FDR below 0.01 and a log2 fold change above 5 up to day 15. CD4 or CD8 identity was assigned to each bulk clonotype according to whether the clonotype was present at higher abundance in the sequenced CD4 repertoire or the sequenced CD8 repertoire. The raw public data were reprocessed by TCRdb itself: fastp quality trimming at Q25, MiXCR clonotype calling, in-frame beta chains only. Rows with a matching CDR3 protein are joined into one entry that keeps the most common DNA and genes. The V and J calls reflect TCRdb's pipeline rather than the authors' work. The sample data list 400,000 to 450,000 distinct CDR3 sequences, and around 19% of these were observed just once. Jointly, the top ten make up about 18% of the sample.

The germline ends are 11 bases apart after V is trimmed by 0 bases and J by 0 bases. The CDR3 measures 16 amino acids from cysteine to phenylalanine. Only the CDR3 part of the read is kept: 48 bases, read in frame from the first base. CDR1 and CDR2 (SGDLS, YYNGEE) derive from the germline V gene. The clonotype originates from a man younger than 35 who received the YFV17D yellow fever vaccine. The input for sequencing was PBMCs, taken before the yellow fever booster vaccination. Rearrangement joined TRBV9 to TRBJ2-3; the best D guess is TRBD2, with 6 bases matching. The nucleotide sequence reads TGTGCCAGCAGCGTAGGTCCCCTAGCGAGCACAGATACGCAGTATTTT. Its protein reads: CASSVGPLASTDTQYF.